This is a list of T cell receptor beta chains from one sample in a study of blood T cells in healthy people across ages. TCRdb itself ran the 5' RACE reads through MiXCR, one entry per CDR3 protein. The sample holds hundreds of thousands of distinct CDR3 sequences, just over 55% seen once. Sequencing was done on a sample of blood. These receptors were taken from a man aged 35-49 years in good health. Both conserved end residues are part of each CDR3. The D gene is left open where the match is weak. Clone size appears in some rows only: once, few, many, or a class for an expanded clone.

V gene,D gene,J gene,clone size,CDR3 DNA,CDR3 protein
TRBV6-5,TRBD1,TRBJ2-7,-,TGTGCCAGCAGTTACCCGTACCCGACAGGGGAGACCTACGAGCAGTACTTC,CASSYPYPTGETYEQYF
TRBV6-2/TRBV6-3,-,TRBJ2-1,-,TGTGCCAGCAGTTACTCGAGGGGTGACCTTAACAATGAGCAGTTCTTC,CASSYSRGDLNNEQFF
TRBV28,-,TRBJ2-7,-,TGTGCCACCCGGACCATCTACGAGCAGTACTTC,CATRTIYEQYF
TRBV6-2/TRBV6-3,-,TRBJ1-1,-,TGTGCCAGCCGGGAAGGGCGGACTGAAGCTTTCTTT,CASREGRTEAFF
TRBV20-1,-,TRBJ1-1,few,TGCAGTGCTATGAAAGGTATCACTGAAGCTTTCTTT,CSAMKGITEAFF
TRBV2,TRBD1,TRBJ2-3,-,TGTGCCAGCAGTACCGGTGGACAGGGGGCAAATACGCAGTATTTT,CASSTGGQGANTQYF
TRBV4-3,-,TRBJ2-3,-,TGCGCCAGCAGCCAAGACGGGGTGGGGGGTAGCGGAGGTACGGATACGCAGTATTTT,CASSQDGVGGSGGTDTQYF
TRBV6-5,TRBD2,TRBJ2-5,-,TGTGCCAGCAGTTTAAGCGGGAGTAGGTACGAGACCCAGTACTTC,CASSLSGSRYETQYF
TRBV20-1,TRBD1,TRBJ2-5,-,TGCAGTGCTGTGGGACAGGCGGAGACCCAGTACTTC,CSAVGQAETQYF
TRBV29-1,-,TRBJ2-7,-,TGCAGCGTGTGTGGGGTGGGAGAGAATGAGCAGTACTTC,CSVCGVGENEQYF
TRBV25-1,-,TRBJ1-2,-,TGTGCCAGCAGTGGGCCCTACCAGGATGGCTACACCTTC,CASSGPYQDGYTF
TRBV20-1,-,TRBJ2-7,few,TGCAGTGCTAGTAGGGACATCTCCTACGAGCAGTACTTC,CSASRDISYEQYF
TRBV10-3,-,TRBJ2-6,-,TGTGCCATCAGTAACTCTGGGGCCAACGTCCTGACTTTC,CAISNSGANVLTF
TRBV27,TRBD1,TRBJ2-3,-,TGTGCCAGCAGTTACAGGGGGGATACGCAGTATTTT,CASSYRGDTQYF
TRBV7-8,TRBD1,TRBJ1-4,-,TGTGCCAGCAGCTGGACAGGGACTTCGGAAAAACTGTTTTTT,CASSWTGTSEKLFF
TRBV24-1,TRBD2,TRBJ2-7,-,TGTGCCGCCCCCGGCGGGAGGGCCTGTCGCTACGAGCAGTACTTC,CAAPGGRACRYEQYF
TRBV28,-,TRBJ2-7,-,TGTGCCAGCAGTTTATTCGAATTCGGTATACCCGGGACAAATTCCTACGAGCAGTACTTC,CASSLFEFGIPGTNSYEQYF
TRBV27,-,TRBJ2-7,-,TGTGCCAGCGGGTACTCGAGCTACGAGCAGTACTTC,CASGYSSYEQYF
TRBV11-2,-,TRBJ2-1,-,TGTGCCAGCAGCTTAGATCATCCGGCTGATGAGCAGTTCTTC,CASSLDHPADEQFF
TRBV20-1,-,TRBJ2-2,once,TGCAGTGCTAGAGTCACCGGGGAGCTGTTTTTT,CSARVTGELFF
TRBV13,-,TRBJ2-7,many,TGTGCCAGCAGCTCCTCCAATCTTGGCCACGAGCAGTACTTC,CASSSSNLGHEQYF
TRBV29-1,-,TRBJ2-5,-,TGCAGCGTAACGACCGGACTTGACCAAGAGACCCAGTACTTC,CSVTTGLDQETQYF
TRBV6-2/TRBV6-3,TRBD2,TRBJ2-7,-,TGTGCCAGCAGTGCTGCTAGCGGGAGGGCCTCTGTGCAGTACTTC,CASSAASGRASVQYF
TRBV9,TRBD1,TRBJ1-2,-,TGTGCCAGCAGCTCTCCACCAGTGGGGACAGGGGTCTATGGCTACACCTTC,CASSSPPVGTGVYGYTF
TRBV3-1,-,TRBJ1-4,-,TGTGCCAGCAGCCAAAACCCGACAGGAACCACTAATGAAAAACTGTTTTTT,CASSQNPTGTTNEKLFF
TRBV7-9,TRBD1,TRBJ2-5,few,TGTGCCAGCAGCTTCCAACTCGGACAGGGGATCGGAGAGACCCAGTACTTC,CASSFQLGQGIGETQYF
TRBV10-3,-,TRBJ2-7,few,TGTGCCATCAATGCGGGACAATACTACGAGCAGTACTTC,CAINAGQYYEQYF
TRBV7-2,-,TRBJ1-2,few,TGTGCCAGCAGCTTAGAGGGCAACAACTATGGCTACACCTTC,CASSLEGNNYGYTF
TRBV20-1,-,TRBJ2-3,-,TGCAGTGCTAGAGGATTTGGAGATAGCACAGATACGCAGTATTTT,CSARGFGDSTDTQYF
TRBV15,TRBD1,TRBJ2-3,-,TGTGCCACCAGCAGAGACAGGGGGCTGGCAGATACGCAGTATTTT,CATSRDRGLADTQYF
TRBV5-6,TRBD1,TRBJ1-2,-,TGTGCCAGCAGCCCGCGGGCAGGGGGCCTCTATGGCTACACCTTC,CASSPRAGGLYGYTF
TRBV28,TRBD1,TRBJ2-7,-,TGTGCCAGCAGTTTATCAGGGGGCGCAACCTACGAGCAGTACTTC,CASSLSGGATYEQYF
TRBV21-1,-,TRBJ2-1,-,TGTGCCCCACAGATGGGACAGGAAAAAAATGAGCAGTTCTTC,CAPQMGQEKNEQFF
TRBV5-1,TRBD2,TRBJ2-1,-,TGCGCCAGCAGCTCGGTAGAAAATCTAGCGGGGGGGAGCTCCTACAATGAGCAGTTCTTC,CASSSVENLAGGSSYNEQFF
TRBV3-1,-,TRBJ1-2,-,TGTGCCAGCAGCCAAGATCCGTTGGTAGGCTACACCTTC,CASSQDPLVGYTF
TRBV25-1,TRBD1,TRBJ2-7,once,TGTGCCAGCAGTGAATATACAGGGGTCCACGAGCAGTACTTC,CASSEYTGVHEQYF